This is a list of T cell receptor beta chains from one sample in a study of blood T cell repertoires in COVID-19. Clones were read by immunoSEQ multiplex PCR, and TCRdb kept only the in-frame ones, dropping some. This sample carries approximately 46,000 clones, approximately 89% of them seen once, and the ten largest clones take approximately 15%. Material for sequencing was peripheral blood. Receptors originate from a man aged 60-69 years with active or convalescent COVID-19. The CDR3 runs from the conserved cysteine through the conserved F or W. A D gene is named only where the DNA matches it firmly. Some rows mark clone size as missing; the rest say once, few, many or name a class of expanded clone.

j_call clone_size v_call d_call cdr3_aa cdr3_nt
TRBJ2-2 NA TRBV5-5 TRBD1 CASRGQPDGELFF TGTGCCAGCAGGGGACAGCCTGATGGGGAGCTGTTTTTT
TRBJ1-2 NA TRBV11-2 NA CASSLGPTGYTF TGTGCCAGCAGCTTGGGCCCGACGGGCTACACCTTC
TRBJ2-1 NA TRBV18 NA CASSLDRVDNEQFF TGTGCCAGCTCACTCGACCGGGTGGACAATGAGCAGTTCTTC
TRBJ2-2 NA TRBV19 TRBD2 CASSTPRLAAPNTGELFF TGTGCCAGTAGTACCCCTCGACTAGCGGCACCGAACACCGGGGAGCTGTTTTTT
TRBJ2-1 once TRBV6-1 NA CASSEAPTSRQFF TGTGCCAGCAGTGAAGCCCCTACGAGCCGACAGTTCTTC
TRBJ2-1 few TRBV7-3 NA CASSPYGDYNEQFF TGTGCCAGCAGCCCATACGGGGACTACAATGAGCAGTTCTTC
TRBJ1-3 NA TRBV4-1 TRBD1 CASSQSPGQGGRNTIYF TGCGCCAGCAGCCAATCCCCAGGCCAGGGGGGAAGAAACACCATATATTTT
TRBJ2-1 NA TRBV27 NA CASSLPPNEQFF TGTGCCAGCAGTTTACCCCCTAATGAGCAGTTCTTC
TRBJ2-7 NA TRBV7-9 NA CASSLALLPPYEQYF TGTGCCAGCAGCTTAGCGCTACTCCCTCCCTACGAGCAGTACTTC
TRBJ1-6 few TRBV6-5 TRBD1 CASRAGQGVSRTLHF TGTGCCAGCAGGGCAGGACAGGGGGTCTCTCGGACCCTCCACTTT
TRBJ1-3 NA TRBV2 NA CASRSTSSGNTIYF TGTGCCAGCCGTTCAACATCCTCTGGAAACACCATATATTTT
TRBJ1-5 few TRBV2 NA CASTPTGGQPQHF TGTGCCAGCACCCCGACCGGGGGTCAGCCCCAGCATTTT
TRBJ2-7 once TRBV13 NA CASSFRGEGDYEQYF TGTGCCAGCAGCTTCCGAGGAGAGGGAGACTACGAGCAGTACTTC
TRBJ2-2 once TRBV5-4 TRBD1 CASSQAATGSGELFF TGTGCCAGCAGCCAAGCCGCGACAGGGTCCGGGGAGCTGTTTTTT
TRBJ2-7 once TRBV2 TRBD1 CASRRQGNEQYF TGTGCCAGCAGACGACAGGGCAACGAGCAGTACTTC
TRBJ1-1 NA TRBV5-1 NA CASSLYPSVSDTEAFF TGCGCCAGCAGCTTGTATCCCTCGGTGAGCGACACTGAAGCTTTCTTT
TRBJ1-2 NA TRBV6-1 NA CASSEKLTMTGENYGYTF TGTGCCAGCAGTGAAAAACTAACAATGACAGGCGAGAACTATGGCTACACCTTC
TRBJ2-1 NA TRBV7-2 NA CASSSTGWGDEQFF TGTGCCAGCAGTTCCACCGGGTGGGGCGATGAGCAGTTCTTC
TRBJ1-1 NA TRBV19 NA CASSIIRGGTEAFF TGTGCCAGTAGTATTATCAGGGGAGGGACTGAAGCTTTCTTT
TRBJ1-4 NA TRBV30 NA CALGLQGGEKLFF TGTGCCTTGGGGTTGCAGGGAGGTGAAAAACTGTTTTTT
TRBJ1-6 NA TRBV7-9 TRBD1 CASSAGPRGTGESPLHF TGTGCCAGCAGCGCAGGGCCCCGTGGGACAGGGGAATCACCCCTCCACTTT
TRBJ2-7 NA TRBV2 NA CASTNRDEQYF TGTGCCAGCACCAACAGGGACGAGCAGTACTTC
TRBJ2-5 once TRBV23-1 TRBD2 CAATGGQETQYF TGCGCCGCCACGGGGGGACAAGAGACCCAGTACTTC
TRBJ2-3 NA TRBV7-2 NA CASSLTAADTQYF TGTGCCAGCAGCTTGACTGCGGCAGATACGCAGTATTTT
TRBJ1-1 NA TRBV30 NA CAWSVLHEAFF TGTGCCTGGAGTGTACTCCATGAAGCTTTCTTT
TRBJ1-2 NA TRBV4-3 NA CASSHLLGGHGYTF TGCGCCAGCAGCCACCTACTCGGTGGGCATGGCTACACCTTC
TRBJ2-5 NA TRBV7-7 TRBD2 CASSYGTSGGETQYF TGTGCCAGCAGCTACGGGACTAGCGGGGGAGAGACCCAGTACTTC
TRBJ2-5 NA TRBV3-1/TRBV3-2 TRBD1 CASSAAQGRGRQETQYF TGTGCCAGCAGCGCTGCTCAGGGCAGGGGGCGTCAAGAGACCCAGTACTTC
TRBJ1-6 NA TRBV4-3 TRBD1 CASSQERQGVGNNSPLHF TGCGCCAGCAGCCAAGAACGGCAGGGGGTCGGAAATAATTCACCCCTCCACTTT
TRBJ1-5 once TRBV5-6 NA CASSFSVTSNQPQHF TGTGCCAGCAGCTTCTCGGTGACATCTAATCAGCCCCAGCATTTT
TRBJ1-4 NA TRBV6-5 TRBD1 CASSRDRANEKLFF TGTGCCAGCAGTAGGGACAGAGCTAATGAAAAACTGTTTTTT
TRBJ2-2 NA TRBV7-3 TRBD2 CASSHGTRNTGELFF TGTGCCAGCAGTCACGGGACTAGGAATACCGGGGAGCTGTTTTTT
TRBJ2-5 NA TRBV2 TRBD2 CASSEIAGGTQYF TGTGCCAGCAGTGAAATTGCGGGGGGAACCCAGTACTTC
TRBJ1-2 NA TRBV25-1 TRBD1 CASSPGTARGYGYTF TGTGCCAGCAGTCCCGGGACAGCAAGGGGCTATGGCTACACCTTC
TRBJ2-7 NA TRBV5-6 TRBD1 CASSLPRTGTYEQYF TGTGCCAGCAGCCTCCCCCGGACAGGGACCTACGAGCAGTACTTC
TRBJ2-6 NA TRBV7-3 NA CASSSVGANVLTF TGTGCCAGCAGCTCTGTCGGGGCCAACGTCCTGACTTTC
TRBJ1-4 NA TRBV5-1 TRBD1 CASSLGQGWEKLFF TGCGCCAGCAGCCTGGGACAGGGTTGGGAAAAACTGTTTTTT
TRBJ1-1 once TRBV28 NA CASSLLSTGLYTMNTEAFF TGTGCCAGCAGTTTACTATCGACAGGACTTTATACAATGAACACTGAAGCTTTCTTT
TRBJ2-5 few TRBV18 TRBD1 CASSPETGLETQYF TGTGCCAGCTCACCAGAGACAGGGTTGGAGACCCAGTACTTC
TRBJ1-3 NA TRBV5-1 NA CASSPTESGNTIYF TGCGCCAGCAGCCCGACAGAATCTGGAAACACCATATATTTT
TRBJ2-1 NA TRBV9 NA CASSVQEAEQFF TGTGCCAGCAGCGTACAGGAGGCTGAGCAGTTCTTC
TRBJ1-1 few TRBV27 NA CASSLGAITEAFF TGTGCCAGCAGTTTAGGGGCTATCACTGAAGCTTTCTTT
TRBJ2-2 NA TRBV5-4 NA CASSVQGNTGELFF TGTGCCAGCAGCGTACAGGGGAACACCGGGGAGCTGTTTTTT
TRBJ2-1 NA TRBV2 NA CASSDSGEQFF TGTGCCAGCAGTGACTCGGGTGAGCAGTTCTTC
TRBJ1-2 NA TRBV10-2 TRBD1 CASSESTGGEVLSYTF TGCGCCAGCAGTGAGTCAACAGGGGGCGAGGTTCTGAGCTACACCTTC
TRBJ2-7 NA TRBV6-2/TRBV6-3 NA CASSGTLYEQYF TGTGCCAGCAGTGGGACACTCTACGAGCAGTACTTC
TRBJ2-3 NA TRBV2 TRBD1 CASSPGTGGPGAQYF TGTGCCAGCAGCCCCGGGACAGGGGGCCCGGGGGCGCAGTATTTT
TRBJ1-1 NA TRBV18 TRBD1 CASSTPLGTGMNTEAFF TGTGCCAGCTCAACTCCTCTTGGGACAGGGATGAACACTGAAGCTTTCTTT
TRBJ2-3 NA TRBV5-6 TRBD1 CASRTGGGTDTQYF TGTGCCAGTCGAACAGGGGGCGGCACAGATACGCAGTATTTT
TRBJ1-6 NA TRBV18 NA CASSPEAGKNNSPLHF TGTGCCAGCTCACCAGAGGCAGGGAAGAATAATTCACCCCTCCACTTT
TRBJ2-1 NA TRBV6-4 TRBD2 CASSELGLAGVEQFF TGTGCCAGCAGTGAACTTGGACTAGCGGGTGTTGAGCAGTTCTTC
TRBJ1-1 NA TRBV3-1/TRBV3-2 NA CASSHPSGRAFF TGTGCCAGCAGCCATCCCTCAGGCAGGGCTTTCTTT
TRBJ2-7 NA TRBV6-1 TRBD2 CASSEWGTTLYEQYF TGTGCCAGCAGTGAATGGGGGACTACCCTCTACGAGCAGTACTTC
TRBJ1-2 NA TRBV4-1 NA CASSQASRGYTF TGCGCCAGCAGCCAAGCTTCTCGGGGCTACACCTTC